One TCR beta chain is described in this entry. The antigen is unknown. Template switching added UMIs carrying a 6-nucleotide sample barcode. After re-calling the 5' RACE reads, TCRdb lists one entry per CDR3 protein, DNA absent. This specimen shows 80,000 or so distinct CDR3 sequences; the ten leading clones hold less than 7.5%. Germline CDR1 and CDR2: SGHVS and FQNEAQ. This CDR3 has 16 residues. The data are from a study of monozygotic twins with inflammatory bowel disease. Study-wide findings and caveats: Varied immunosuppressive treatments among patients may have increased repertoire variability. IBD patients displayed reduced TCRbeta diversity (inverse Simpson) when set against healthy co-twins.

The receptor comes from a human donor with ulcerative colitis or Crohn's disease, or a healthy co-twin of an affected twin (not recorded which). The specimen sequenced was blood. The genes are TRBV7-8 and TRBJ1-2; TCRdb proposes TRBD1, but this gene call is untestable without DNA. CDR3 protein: CASSDDPRTGRDGYTF.